The next 10 T cell receptor beta chains were all read from a single sample in a study of regulatory T cells in long-lasting Graves disease. Arm-PCR with iRepertoire HTBI primers amplified the CDR3 regions for these TCR beta libraries. TCRdb re-analysed the multiplex PCR reads in MiXCR, keeping a single row per CDR3 protein. The sample gives around 400,000 distinct CDR3 sequences, 15% of which show up once; approximately 7.8% is in the top ten. Time point in this sample: newly diagnosed GD, antithyroid drugs for less than 3 months. Construction of the TCR library relied on RNA isolated from PBMCs. The sample also formed part of further work on T cells in Graves' hyperthyroidism and ophthalmopathy.

This specimen consisted of peripheral blood mononuclear cells (PBMCs), obtained at new diagnosis, from a patient treated with antithyroid drugs. Source of these receptors: a woman aged 35 to 49 with Graves disease.

This clonotype occurred many times. The genes are TRBV5-6 and TRBJ2-5, with 11 bases lining up with TRBD1. J gave up 2 bases and V 1 base, and 4 bases lay outside the gene matches. This CDR3 has 16 residues. From germline, CDR1 is SGHDT and CDR2 YYEEEE. The CDR3 loop is CASSLPGQGVQETQYF. CDR3 DNA: TGTGCCAGCAGCTTGCCGGGACAGGGGGTACAAGAGACCCAGTACTTC.

This clonotype was found many times. V and J are TRBV10-2 and TRBJ1-2, with D uncertain. Germline lookup yields CDR1 WSHSY and CDR2 SAAADI. The CDR3 is made up of 12 amino acids. Trimming shortened V by 8 bases and J by 5 bases, and 12 bases separated the two germline ends. CDR3 amino acids: CASGEQNYGYTF. The CDR3 DNA follows: TGCGCCAGCGGGGAACAGAATTATGGCTACACCTTC.

This clonotype was observed at least ten times. The V and J genes are TRBV11-2 and TRBJ2-3; 7 bases align to TRBD2. The CDR3 covers 17 residues. Germline V lookup: CDR1 SGHAT, CDR2 FQNNGV. V trimming: 5 bases; J trimming: 4 bases; junction bases outside the gene matches: 15. The CDR3 is CASSRRGLRETPDTQYF. CDR3 sequence (DNA): TGTGCCAGCAGCAGACGCGGTTTGCGGGAGACCCCAGATACGCAGTATTTT.

In regard to this clonotype: Since a far larger clone is one base different, this is likely a read error. The V and J genes are TRBV28 and TRBJ2-3; D not certain. Trimming removed 6 bases from V and 2 bases from J, with 3 bases in between. This CDR3 spans 11 amino acids. Germline V gene data show CDR1 as MDHEN and CDR2 as SYDVKM. The DNA of the CDR3 is TGTGCCAGCAGACACACAGATACGCAGTATTTT. Translation: CASRHTDTQYF.

This clonotype was seen only a few times. V is TRBV2 and J is TRBJ1-1, with a tentative D call TRBD1 (6 bases). Trimming pared 6 bases from V and 0 bases from J, leaving 14 bases between. The germline gives CDR1 SNHLY, CDR2 FYNNEI. This CDR3 contains 15 residues. CDR3 sequence: CASRAGQRMNTEAFF. The CDR3 region has the DNA TGTGCCAGCAGAGCAGGACAGAGAATGAACACTGAAGCTTTCTTT.

This clonotype showed up just a few times. The chain employs TRBV18 and TRBJ2-7; 8 nucleotides agree with TRBD2. In germline, CDR1 is KGHSH, CDR2 LQKENI. V lost 3 bases and J lost 2; bases outside the gene matches: 6. The CDR3 length is 15 residues. CDR3 nucleotide sequence: TGTGCCAGCTCACCCCGAGGGCGGGAGGCCTACGAGCAGTACTTC. Residues: CASSPRGREAYEQYF.

This clonotype was counted at least ten times. The chain combines TRBV29-1 with TRBJ2-7; weak D call: TRBD2 (5 bases). This CDR3 spans 12 amino acids. Germline V gives CDR1 SQVTM, CDR2 ANQGSEA. The V and J ends lost 6 bases and 3 bases respectively, with 12 bases between them. This chain's CDR3 is CSVEAGDYEQYF. The CDR3, as DNA: TGCAGCGTCGAGGCCGGGGACTACGAGCAGTACTTC.

This clonotype was found many times. The J gene is TRBJ1-1, the V gene TRBV30; D gene unclear. In germline, CDR1 is GTSNPN, CDR2 SVGIG (reference sequence). V dropped 0 bases and J dropped 11 bases, with 13 bases sitting between them. This CDR3 spans 12 amino acids. In DNA, the CDR3 is TGTGCCTGGAGTGTACCGGGGAGGCCTGCTTTCTTT. This gives the protein CAWSVPGRPAFF.

The chain uses TRBV20-1 and TRBJ2-5; TRBD2 aligns across 9 bases. This CDR3 has 13 residues. Germline loops: CDR1 DFQATT, CDR2 SNEGSKA (reference sequence). With V trimmed by 5 bases and J by 4 bases, 5 bases remained unmatched. The CDR3 region is CSAGGSGRETQYF. The CDR3 nucleotides are TGCAGTGCTGGGGGTAGCGGGAGAGAGACCCAGTACTTC.

This clonotype was observed at least ten times. The chain combines TRBV11-2 with TRBJ2-1; 10 bases agree with TRBD2. This CDR3 is 18 amino acids long. V was pared by 5 bases and J by 8 bases, with 18 bases of the junction left unmatched. Germline values: CDR1 SGHAT, CDR2 FQNNGV. The CDR3, as DNA: TGTGCCAGCAGCGGTAGCTCCCCGGGTAGCGGGAGGTTCTATGAGCAGTTCTTC. It yields the protein CASSGSSPGSGRFYEQFF.